The 25 T cell receptor beta chains below were found in one sample sequenced in a study of Graves' ophthalmopathy and Graves' hyperthyroidism. Amplified TCR beta CDR3 regions were obtained using RNA transcripts as template. First-round RT-PCR used HTBI primers; second-round multiplex PCR followed. TCRdb reprocessed the multiplex PCR reads via MiXCR and lists one record per CDR3 protein. The sample shows over a million distinct CDR3 sequences, about 36% of them seen only once. Sequenced: peripheral blood or thyroid tissue (not recorded which). The receptors stem from an adult man with Graves' hyperthyroidism.

There are a few counts of this clonotype. V usage is TRBV19 and J usage is TRBJ1-1, with D unclear. CDR3 size: 13 residues. The germline V gene encodes CDR1 LNHDA and CDR2 SQIVND (reference sequence). V was trimmed by 1 base and J by 5 bases, leaving 8 bases between them. The CDR3 is CASSIAGLTEAFF. In nucleotides, the CDR3 is TGTGCCAGTAGTATAGCTGGGTTAACTGAAGCTTTCTTT.

In this sample, this clonotype turned up many times. The chain carries TRBV29-1 and TRBJ2-2, with unresolved D. Trimming cost V 3 bases and J 1 base, with 12 bases left between them. Germline CDR1 is SQVTM and CDR2 is ANQGSEA. This CDR3 is 15 amino acids long. Written as DNA, the CDR3 is TGCAGCGTTGATGGCGCAGAAGAGAACACCGGGGAGCTGTTTTTT. Protein product: CSVDGAEENTGELFF.

The chain couples TRBV6-1 to TRBJ2-7, with TRBD2 as a possible D gene (5 bases). CDR1 MNHNS and CDR2 SASEGT come from the germline V gene. V lost 0 bases and J lost 2, with 14 bases in between. There are 16 residues in the CDR3. The CDR3 here is CASSEAYSGGTYEQYF. The CDR3 nucleotides read TGTGCCAGCAGTGAAGCTTACAGCGGCGGTACCTACGAGCAGTACTTC.

This clonotype was recorded many times. The rearrangement joins TRBV2 to TRBJ1-2; D unclear. The CDR3 sequence is 13 residues long. Per germline, CDR1 SNHLY and CDR2 FYNNEI. V was clipped by 6 bases and J by 2 bases, with 10 bases between them. The CDR3 nucleotides are TGTGCCAGCAGCCGAACCTCCAACTATGGCTACACCTTC. Translating gives CASSRTSNYGYTF.

In its sample, this clonotype was seen a few times. A much more abundant neighbour one base away suggests this may be a read error. V is TRBV7-9 and J is TRBJ1-6; TRBD1 matches at 10 bases. This CDR3 spans 14 amino acids. Per germline, CDR1 SEHNR and CDR2 FQNEAQ (reference sequence). DNA of the CDR3: TGTGTCAGCAGCCAGGGGACAGGGGATGGGCCCCTCCACTTT. Translation: CVSSQGTGDGPLHF.

This clonotype was observed many times. The chain uses TRBV2 and TRBJ1-5, with TRBD1 matching 10 bases. Germline CDR1 is SNHLY and CDR2 is FYNNEI. The CDR3 is 16 amino acids. V lost 6 bases, J lost 6 bases, and 11 bases stayed unmatched. DNA of the CDR3: TGTGCCAGCAGCGGTTACCCGGGACAGGGGCCTCAGCCCCAGCATTTT. It is translated as CASSGYPGQGPQPQHF. The whole variable domain, filled in from reference TRBV2 and TRBJ1-5, reads EPEVTQTPSHQVTQMGQEVILRCVPISNHLYFYWYRQILGQKVEFLVSFYNNEISEKSEIFDDQFSVERPDGSNFTLKIRSTKLEDSAMYFCASSGYPGQGPQPQHFGDGTRLSIL.

This clonotype appeared many times. The chain combines TRBV15 with TRBJ2-2; possible D gene TRBD2, 6 bases. Germline-derived CDR1 and CDR2 are LNHNV and YYDKDF (reference sequence). V gave up 0 bases and J gave up 6 bases, with 11 bases separating them. CDR3 length: 15 amino acids. DNA for the CDR3: TGTGCCACCAGCAGAGATCTTGGAGGGCCCGGGGAGCTGTTTTTT. As protein: CATSRDLGGPGELFF.

In this sample, this clonotype turned up many times. The chain carries TRBV25-1 and TRBJ2-7; D is undetermined. CDR1 and CDR2 (germline): MGHDK, SYGVNS. CDR3 length equals 13 residues. The V end was cut by 3 bases, the J end by 3 bases, with 9 bases between. CDR3 sequence: CASSETAVYEQYF. For the CDR3, the DNA is TGTGCCAGCAGTGAGACGGCAGTCTACGAGCAGTACTTC.

This clonotype occurred many times. V usage is TRBV10-3 and J usage is TRBJ1-5, with 7 bases lining up with TRBD1. V was pared by 3 bases and J by 6 bases, with 8 bases of the junction left unmatched. The CDR3 length is 15 residues. Germline values: CDR1 ENHRY, CDR2 SYGVKD. CDR3 in amino acids: CAISDQGGPGQPQHF. The CDR3 DNA is TGTGCCATCAGTGACCAGGGGGGGCCGGGTCAGCCCCAGCATTTT.

This clonotype was seen many times. The rearrangement links TRBV19 to TRBJ1-4; a possible D gene is TRBD1 (5 bases). V lost 3 bases, J lost 7 bases, and 12 bases lay in between. From germline, CDR1 is LNHDA and CDR2 SQIVND (reference sequence). The CDR3 sequence is 14 residues long. In nucleotides, the CDR3 is TGTGCCAGTAGTATCGCAGGGCGGAGTGAAAAACTGTTTTTT. Residues: CASSIAGRSEKLFF.

There are many counts of this clonotype. V usage is TRBV9 and J usage is TRBJ2-5; D is ambiguous. Trimming took off 0 bases at V and 2 bases at J, with 8 bases between the two ends. Germline lookup yields CDR1 SGDLS and CDR2 YYNGEE. The CDR3 extends over 14 amino acids. CDR3 nucleotide sequence: TGTGCCAGCAGCGTAGAGAATCGACAAGAGACCCAGTACTTC. Protein: CASSVENRQETQYF.

Worth noting for this clonotype: The junction and the germline gene differ at one end; a read error may be behind it. The V and J genes are TRBV10-3 and TRBJ1-1; D gene uncertain. This CDR3 is built from 12 residues. Germline V CDR1 and CDR2: ENHRY, SYGVKD. The CDR3 sequence is CAISGWSTEAFF. The CDR3 region has the DNA TGTGCCATCAGTGGGTGGAGCACTGAGGCTTTCTTT.

The chain uses TRBV6-1 and TRBJ1-5; a possible D gene is TRBD1 (6 bases). Germline V gives CDR1 MNHNS, CDR2 SASEGT. Trimming cost V 5 bases and J 7 bases, with 15 bases left between them. The CDR3 sequence is 14 residues long. The CDR3 loop reads CASSSSGASQPQHF. The DNA of the CDR3 is TGTGCCAGCAGTTCTTCAGGGGCTTCGCAGCCCCAGCATTTT.

The chain has TRBV2 and TRBJ1-2; D is unresolved. The V and J ends lost 2 bases and 4 bases respectively, with 8 bases between them. CDR1 is SNHLY and CDR2 is FYNNEI in the germline V gene. This CDR3 comprises 13 residues. As DNA, the CDR3 is TGTGCCAGCAGTGAATTGGAACTCTATGGCTACACCTTC. The encoded protein is CASSELELYGYTF.

V is TRBV25-1 and J is TRBJ2-5; D might be TRBD2 (7 bases). CDR3 length equals 15 residues. The V end lost 8 bases, the J end lost 1 base, and 17 bases lay between the germline ends. CDR1 and CDR2 (germline): MGHDK, SYGVNS. CDR3 in DNA: TGTGCCAGCGTTTGGGGGGGGCTCATCCAAGAGACCCAGTACTTC. This gives the protein CASVWGGLIQETQYF.

The rearrangement uses TRBV10-3 and TRBJ1-5, with 9 bases fitting TRBD1. The germline CDR1 and CDR2 sequences are ENHRY and SYGVKD. Germline trimming cut 10 bases from V and 1 base from J; bases unmatched to any gene: 2. The CDR3 contains 13 residues. The CDR3 sequence: CAKGTGSNQPQHF. The CDR3 DNA reads TGTGCCAAGGGGACAGGGAGCAATCAGCCCCAGCATTTT.

In regard to this clonotype: One junction end does not reproduce the germline sequence, and a read error may be involved. The V and J genes are TRBV7-2 and TRBJ2-5; no definite D call. CDR3 length: 12 residues. In germline, CDR1 is SGHTA, CDR2 FQGNSA. The CDR3 region is CASSPNQEAQYF. CDR3 sequence (DNA): TGTGCCAGCAGCCCCAACCAAGAGGCCCAGTACTTC.

The chain uses TRBV12-3 or TRBV12-4 and TRBJ1-2; no firm D call. Trimming removed 2 bases at V and 9 bases at J, with 7 bases between. The CDR3 has 11 amino acids. Written as DNA, the CDR3 is TGTGCCAGCAGTTTAAGCGACAGCTACACCTTC. As protein: CASSLSDSYTF.

This chain links TRBV11-2 with TRBJ2-7; D might be TRBD1 (6 bases). From germline, CDR1 is SGHAT and CDR2 FQNNGV. This CDR3 comprises 11 residues. Trimming cost V 1 base and J 10 bases, with 8 bases left between them. The CDR3 DNA follows: TGTGCCAGCAGCTTAGTACAGGGACAGTACTTC. As protein: CASSLVQGQYF.

V and J are TRBV24-1 and TRBJ2-7, with D possibly being TRBD2 (5 bases). The germline V gene encodes CDR1 KGHDR and CDR2 SFDVKD. The CDR3 is 19 residues long. The ends were cut back, 2 bases at V and 4 bases at J, with 26 bases in the middle. CDR3 protein: CATSDWASRKRNPFYEQYF. CDR3 DNA: TGTGCCACCAGTGATTGGGCTAGCAGGAAACGGAACCCCTTTTACGAGCAGTACTTC.

This clonotype was observed at least ten times. This chain links TRBV7-3 with TRBJ2-5; no clear D gene. V dropped 4 bases and J dropped 4 bases, with 10 bases sitting between them. This CDR3 has 13 amino acids. CDR1 SGHTA and CDR2 FQGTGA come from the germline V gene. The CDR3 loop is CASSSNPRETQYF. The DNA for the CDR3 is TGTGCCAGCAGCTCAAACCCTAGAGAGACCCAGTACTTC.

At least ten counts were recorded for this clonotype. V usage is TRBV20-1 and J usage is TRBJ1-4, with D unresolved. This CDR3 contains 11 residues. With 3 bases removed from V and 6 bases from J, the gap between germline ends came to 5 bases. Germline V CDR1 and CDR2: DFQATT, SNEGSKA (reference sequence). For the CDR3, the DNA is TGCAGTGCTAGGACCTATGAAAAACTGTTTTTT. Residues: CSARTYEKLFF.

Note on this clonotype: Lacking the conserved final phenylalanine or tryptophan, this CDR3 likely reflects a read error. It is unclear where the CDR3 begins or ends on the DNA, so no DNA is shown, and the CDR3 is as TCRdb lists it. This rearrangement joins TRBV7-9 to TRBJ2-5; the tabulated D call, TRBD1, remains unverified against the DNA. The CDR3 length is 14 residues, termini included. CDR1 SEHNR and CDR2 FQNEAQ come from the germline V gene (reference sequence). The CDR3 here is CASDRTGNGYTFGS.

This clonotype turned up a few times. A much larger clonotype is one base distant, so this may be a read error. This rearrangement joins TRBV12-3 or TRBV12-4 to TRBJ1-1, with D perhaps matching TRBD1 (5 bases). V was trimmed by 10 bases and J by 11 bases, leaving 23 bases between them. This CDR3 spans 13 amino acids. In DNA, the CDR3 is TGTGCCATCAGCCCGGCGTCGCCAGGGTCGGCTTTCTTT. This codes for CAISPASPGSAFF.

The J gene is TRBJ1-6, the V gene TRBV12-3 or TRBV12-4; 9 bases map to TRBD1. The CDR3 consists of 16 residues. The J segment lost 9 bases and the V segment lost 3 bases, leaving 9 bases of the junction unmatched. CDR3 coding DNA: TGTGCCAGCAGTTTGAGGGGACAGGGTAGTGGTTCACCCCTCCACTTT. Protein sequence: CASSLRGQGSGSPLHF.